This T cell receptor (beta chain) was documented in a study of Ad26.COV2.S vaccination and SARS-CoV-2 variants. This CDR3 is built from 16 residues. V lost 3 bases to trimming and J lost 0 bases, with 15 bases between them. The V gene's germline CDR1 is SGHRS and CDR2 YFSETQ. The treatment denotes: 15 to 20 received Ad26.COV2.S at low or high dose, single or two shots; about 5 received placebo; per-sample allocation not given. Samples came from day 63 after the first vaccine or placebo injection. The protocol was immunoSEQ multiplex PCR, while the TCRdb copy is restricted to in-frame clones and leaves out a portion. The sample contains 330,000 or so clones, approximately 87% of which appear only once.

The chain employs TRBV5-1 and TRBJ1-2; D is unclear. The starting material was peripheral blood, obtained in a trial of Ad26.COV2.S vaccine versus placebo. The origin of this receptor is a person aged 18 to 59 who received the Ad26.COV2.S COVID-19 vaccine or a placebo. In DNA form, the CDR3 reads TGCGCCAGCAGCTCTGGACTAGTTTTGACTAACTATGGCTACACCTTC. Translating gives CASSSGLVLTNYGYTF.